This record covers a single T cell receptor (beta chain). Antigen specificity is unknown. Produced via immunoSEQ multiplex PCR; TCRdb's table is partial and in-frame only. The data show tens of thousands of clones, around 84% seen once. Collection occurred without any documented infections or immune events in donors. Germline-derived CDR1 and CDR2 are DFQATT and SNEGSKA (reference sequence). This CDR3 comprises 11 residues. V dropped 6 bases and J dropped 6 bases, with 10 bases sitting between them. The data stem from a study of identifying expanded T cells in peripheral blood. Study-wide results and limits: Clone count variance between approximately two-week samples rose with total template count. Technical replicates showed roughly 1.2 changed clones; approximately 2 weeks 15 to 20; four weeks 19.

This receptor was identified in a person aged 18-69 years in good health. Source material: blood. This sequence joins TRBV20-1 and TRBJ2-3, with D perhaps matching TRBD2 (5 bases). CDR3: CSAQRGDTQYF. CDR3 coding DNA: TGCAGTGCCCAGAGAGGGGATACGCAGTATTTT.